This T cell receptor (beta chain) stems from a study of read filtering for tumor transcriptome and immune sequencing. Study-wide context: Whole-transcriptome libraries were prepared after DNase treatment.

Germline CDR1 is DFQATT and CDR2 is SNEGSKA (reference sequence). This CDR3 contains 14 residues. J gave up 3 bases and V 5 bases, and 5 bases lay outside the gene matches. This library used about 360 ng RNA and molecular barcoded adaptors spanning alpha/delta and beta/gamma chains. TCRdb used MiXCR to reprocess the reads, holding one entry per CDR3 protein. The sample yields 7,000 to 10,000 distinct CDR3 sequences, roughly 15% seen once. The table lists this clonotype with many counts. The sample taken for sequencing was a population of CD138-negative cells sorted from bone marrow. This chain joins TRBV20-1 and TRBJ2-5, with 11 bases fitting TRBD2. The receptor comes from a donor at least 40 years old with multiple myeloma. CDR3 sequence reads: CSAGTSGRKETQYF. CDR3 in DNA: TGCAGTGCTGGGACTAGCGGCCGAAAAGAGACCCAGTACTTC.